This TCR beta chain was retrieved from a study of blood T cell repertoires in COVID-19. At the level of the study: Sites across the United States, Italy and Spain contributed samples from acute and convalescent COVID-19.

Per the study methods: Amplification with reference gene primers provided the estimates of nucleated cell counts. The data were produced by immunoSEQ multiplex PCR, yet TCRdb's version contains in-frame clones alone and is incomplete. V and J calls plus clone size are reproduced from that table; the DNA served to infer D and trimming. The repertoire holds some 190,000 clones, with approximately 91% as singletons. V was pared by 4 bases and J by 1 base, with 7 bases between. Per germline, CDR1 SNHLY and CDR2 FYNNEI. The CDR3 is made up of 13 amino acids. The sequencing sample was made of peripheral blood. This clonotype was sampled from a woman aged 40 to 50 who had recovered from COVID-19. The chain joins TRBV2 to TRBJ1-1; D not resolved. CDR3 protein: CASSVGENTEAFF. The CDR3 nucleotides read TGTGCCAGCAGTGTCGGAGAGAACACTGAAGCTTTCTTT.